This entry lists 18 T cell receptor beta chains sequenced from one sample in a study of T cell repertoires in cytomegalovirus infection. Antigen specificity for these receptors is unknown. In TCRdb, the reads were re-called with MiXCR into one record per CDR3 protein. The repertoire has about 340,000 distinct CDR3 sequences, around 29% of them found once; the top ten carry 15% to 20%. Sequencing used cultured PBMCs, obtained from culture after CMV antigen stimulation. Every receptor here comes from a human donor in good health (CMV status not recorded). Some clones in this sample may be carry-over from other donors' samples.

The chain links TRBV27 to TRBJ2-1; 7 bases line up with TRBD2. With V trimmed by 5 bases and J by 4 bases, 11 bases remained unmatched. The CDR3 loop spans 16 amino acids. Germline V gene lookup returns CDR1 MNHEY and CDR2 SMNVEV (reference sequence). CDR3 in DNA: TGTGCCAGCAGTCGCGCCAGGGAGGGGAGGTACAATGAGCAGTTCTTC. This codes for CASSRAREGRYNEQFF.

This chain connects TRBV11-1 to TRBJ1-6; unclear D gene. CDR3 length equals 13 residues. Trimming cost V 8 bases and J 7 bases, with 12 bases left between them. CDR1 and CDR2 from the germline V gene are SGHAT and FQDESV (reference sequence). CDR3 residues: CASGWARNSPLHF. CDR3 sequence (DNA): TGTGCCAGCGGATGGGCGAGGAATTCACCCCTCCACTTT.

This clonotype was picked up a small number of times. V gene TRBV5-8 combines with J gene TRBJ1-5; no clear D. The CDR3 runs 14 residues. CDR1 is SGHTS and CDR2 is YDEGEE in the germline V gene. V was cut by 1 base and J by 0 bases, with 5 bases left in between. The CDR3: CASSLFLSNQPQHF. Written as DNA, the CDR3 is TGTGCCAGCAGCTTGTTCCTTAGCAATCAGCCCCAGCATTTT.

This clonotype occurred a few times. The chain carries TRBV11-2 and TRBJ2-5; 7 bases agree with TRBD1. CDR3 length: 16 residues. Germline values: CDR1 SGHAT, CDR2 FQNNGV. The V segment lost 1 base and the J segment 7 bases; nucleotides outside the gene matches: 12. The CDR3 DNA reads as TGTGCCAGCAGCTTAGCCCGACAGGGACCCCGGGGGACCCAGTACTTC. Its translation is CASSLARQGPRGTQYF.

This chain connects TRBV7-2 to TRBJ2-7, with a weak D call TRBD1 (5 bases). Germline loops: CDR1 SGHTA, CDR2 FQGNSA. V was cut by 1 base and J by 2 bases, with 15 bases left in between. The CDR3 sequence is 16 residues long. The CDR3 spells CASSLEGMVGAYEQYF. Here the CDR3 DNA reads TGTGCCAGCAGCTTAGAGGGGATGGTAGGGGCCTACGAGCAGTACTTC.

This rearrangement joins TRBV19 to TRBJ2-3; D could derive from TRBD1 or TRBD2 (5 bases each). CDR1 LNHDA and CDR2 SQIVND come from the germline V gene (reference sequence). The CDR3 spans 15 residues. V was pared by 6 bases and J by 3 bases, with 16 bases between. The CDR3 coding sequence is TGTGCCAGTAGCCCCAGGGACGGCAGAACAGATACGCAGTATTTT. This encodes CASSPRDGRTDTQYF.

CDR3 nucleotides: TGCAGTGCTAGAGCGGGACTAGCGCACAAATCCTACAATGAGCAGTTCTTC. This gives the protein CSARAGLAHKSYNEQFF. This chain uses TRBV20-1 with TRBJ2-1; 10 nucleotides match TRBD2. Germline loops: CDR1 DFQATT, CDR2 SNEGSKA (reference sequence). The junction had 7 bases not matched to a gene; V was cut back by 1 base and J by 1 base. The CDR3 is 17 residues long.

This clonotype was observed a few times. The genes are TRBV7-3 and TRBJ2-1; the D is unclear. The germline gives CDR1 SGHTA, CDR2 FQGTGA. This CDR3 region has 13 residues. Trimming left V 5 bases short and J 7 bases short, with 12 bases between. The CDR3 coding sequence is TGTGCCAGCAGCAAGGCCGATCGGAATGAGCAGTTCTTC. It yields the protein CASSKADRNEQFF.

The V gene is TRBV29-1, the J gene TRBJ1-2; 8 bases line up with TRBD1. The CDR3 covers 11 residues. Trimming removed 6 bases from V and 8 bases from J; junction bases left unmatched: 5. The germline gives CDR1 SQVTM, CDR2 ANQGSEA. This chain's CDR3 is CSVEDRAGYTF. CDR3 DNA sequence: TGCAGCGTCGAGGACAGGGCGGGCTACACCTTC.

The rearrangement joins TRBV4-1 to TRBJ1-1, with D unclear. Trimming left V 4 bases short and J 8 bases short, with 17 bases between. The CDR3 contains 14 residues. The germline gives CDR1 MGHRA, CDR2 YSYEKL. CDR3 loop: CASSLESRADEAFF. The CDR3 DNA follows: TGCGCCAGCAGCCTTGAGAGCCGGGCCGACGAAGCTTTCTTT.

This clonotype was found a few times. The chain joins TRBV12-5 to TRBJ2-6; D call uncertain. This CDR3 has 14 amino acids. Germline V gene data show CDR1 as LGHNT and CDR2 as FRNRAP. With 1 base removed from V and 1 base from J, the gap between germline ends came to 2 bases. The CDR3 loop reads CASGLASGANVLTF. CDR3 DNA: TGTGCTAGTGGTTTGGCGTCTGGGGCCAACGTCCTGACTTTC. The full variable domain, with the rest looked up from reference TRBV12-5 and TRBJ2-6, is DARVTQTPRHKVTEMGQEVTMRCQPILGHNTVFWYRQTMMQGLELLAYFRNRAPLDDSGMPKDRFSAEMPDATLATLKIQPSEPRDSAVYFCASGLASGANVLTFGAGSRLTVL.

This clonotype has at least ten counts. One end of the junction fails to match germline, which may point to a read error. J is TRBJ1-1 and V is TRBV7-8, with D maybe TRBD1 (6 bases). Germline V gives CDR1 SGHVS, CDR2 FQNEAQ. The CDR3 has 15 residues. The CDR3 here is CASTLGTGRNTEAFF. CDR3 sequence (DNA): TGTGCCAGCACCTTAGGAACAGGGAGGAACACTGAAGCTTTCTTT.

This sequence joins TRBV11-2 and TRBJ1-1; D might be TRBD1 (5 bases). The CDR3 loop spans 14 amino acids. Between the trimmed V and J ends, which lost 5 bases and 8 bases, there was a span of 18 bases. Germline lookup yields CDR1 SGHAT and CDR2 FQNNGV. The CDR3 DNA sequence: TGTGCCAGCAGCCCCTTATCTAGAGGGGCCGAAGCTTTCTTT. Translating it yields CASSPLSRGAEAFF.

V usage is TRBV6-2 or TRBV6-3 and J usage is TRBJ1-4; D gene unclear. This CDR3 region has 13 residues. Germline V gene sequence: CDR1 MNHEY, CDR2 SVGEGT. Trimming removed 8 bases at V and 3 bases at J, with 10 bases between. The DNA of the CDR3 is TGTGCCAGCTCGGATGGATCTAATGAAAAACTGTTTTTT. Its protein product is CASSDGSNEKLFF.

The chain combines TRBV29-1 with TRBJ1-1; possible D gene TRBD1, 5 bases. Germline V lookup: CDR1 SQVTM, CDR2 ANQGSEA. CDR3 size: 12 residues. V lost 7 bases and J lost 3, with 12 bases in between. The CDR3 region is CSASLGDTEAFF. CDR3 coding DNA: TGCAGCGCCTCCTTGGGGGACACTGAAGCTTTCTTT. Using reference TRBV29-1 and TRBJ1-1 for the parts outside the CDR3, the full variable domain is SAVISQKPSRDICQRGTSLTIQCQVDSQVTMMFWYRQQPGQSLTLIATANQGSEATYESGFVIDKFPISRPNLTFSTLTVSNMSPEDSSIYLCSASLGDTEAFFGQGTRLTVV.

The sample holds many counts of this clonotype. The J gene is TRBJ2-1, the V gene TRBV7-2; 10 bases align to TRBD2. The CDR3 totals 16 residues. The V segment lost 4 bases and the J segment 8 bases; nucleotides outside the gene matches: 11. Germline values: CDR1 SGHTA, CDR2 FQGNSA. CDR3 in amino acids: CASSSQGTSAAYEQFF. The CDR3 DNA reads TGTGCCAGCAGCTCGCAGGGGACTAGCGCCGCCTATGAGCAGTTCTTC.

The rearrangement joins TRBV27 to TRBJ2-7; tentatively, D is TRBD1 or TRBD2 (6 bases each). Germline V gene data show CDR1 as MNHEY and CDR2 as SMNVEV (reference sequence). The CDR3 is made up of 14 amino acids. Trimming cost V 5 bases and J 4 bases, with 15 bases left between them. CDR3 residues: CASSGGTIEYEQYF. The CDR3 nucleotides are TGTGCCAGCAGTGGAGGGACAATCGAGTACGAGCAGTACTTC.

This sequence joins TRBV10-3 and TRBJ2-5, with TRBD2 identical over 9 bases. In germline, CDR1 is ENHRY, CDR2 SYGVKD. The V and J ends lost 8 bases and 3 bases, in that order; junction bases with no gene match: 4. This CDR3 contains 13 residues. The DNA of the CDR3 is TGTGCCATCGGGTCTAGCGGGAAAGAGACCCAGTACTTC. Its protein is CAIGSSGKETQYF.